This T cell receptor beta chain comes out of a study of blood T cell repertoires in COVID-19. Clones were sequenced by immunoSEQ multiplex PCR, and TCRdb holds only the in-frame ones, with some missing. There are about 42,000 clones in the sample; 70% to 90% occur only once, and roughly 13% lies in the top ten. Unmatched junction bases numbered 11, after V lost 1 base and J lost 3 bases. Per the germline V gene, CDR1 is LGHNA and CDR2 is YSLEER. The CDR3 runs to 17 residues. Material: peripheral blood. The chain uses TRBV4-3 and TRBJ2-7; TRBD2 matches 8 bases. The receptor's source is a woman aged 70-85 years in a cohort sampled during active COVID-19. In DNA form, the CDR3 reads TGCGCCAGCAGCCAAGGGGGAGGGTATGGGACTAGCTACGAGCAGTACTTC. It encodes CASSQGGGYGTSYEQYF.